These 8 T cell receptor beta chains were sequenced from one sample in a study of blood T cell repertoires in COVID-19. This table comes from immunoSEQ multiplex PCR, and its TCRdb copy is limited to in-frame clones, with some not included. The sample has about 180,000 clones, around 90% seen once. Sequenced material: peripheral blood. The receptors were sampled from a woman aged 50 to 60 with acute or convalescent COVID-19.

The chain recombines TRBV6-4 with TRBJ1-6; maybe TRBD1 (5 bases). The length of the CDR3 is 15 residues. The germline gives CDR1 MRHNA, CDR2 SNTAGT. The ends were cut back, 5 bases at V and 7 bases at J, with 15 bases in the middle. DNA for the CDR3: TGTGCCAGCAGTCAACAGGCGGGACCCAATTCACCCCTCCACTTT. This gives the protein CASSQQAGPNSPLHF.

This clone was counted a single time. The chain employs TRBV10-3 and TRBJ1-1, with D possibly being TRBD1 (6 bases). This CDR3 comprises 13 residues. Trimming cost V 4 bases and J 4 bases, with 10 bases left between them. Germline CDR1 reads ENHRY; CDR2 reads SYGVKD. The CDR3 nucleotides read TGTGCCATCAGTGCAGGGGAGGGCACTGAAGCTTTCTTT. Protein: CAISAGEGTEAFF.

This chain joins TRBV5-6 and TRBJ2-2; 9 bases are a match to TRBD1. The V segment lost 4 bases and the J segment 2 bases; nucleotides outside the gene matches: 6. The CDR3 spans 16 residues. Germline-derived CDR1 and CDR2 are SGHDT and YYEEEE. In DNA, the CDR3 is TGTGCCAGCAGCGGGGGGACAGGGATTAACACCGGGGAGCTGTTTTTT. This gives the protein CASSGGTGINTGELFF.

This clone was found a few times. The rearrangement uses TRBV29-1 and TRBJ1-2, with a possible D match to TRBD1 (5 bases). Trimming removed 7 bases from V and 2 bases from J, with 11 bases in between. The CDR3 consists of 12 residues. From germline, CDR1 is SQVTM and CDR2 ANQGSEA. CDR3 DNA sequence: TGCAGCGGTGGGGACTCCAACTATGGCTACACCTTC. Its protein is CSGGDSNYGYTF.

Concerning this clone: This CDR3 is also generated by other DNA sequences in the sample. This chain joins TRBV19 and TRBJ2-2; D is perhaps TRBD2 (5 bases). The V gene's germline CDR1 is LNHDA and CDR2 SQIVND (reference sequence). CDR3 length: 14 amino acids. V lost 2 bases to trimming and J lost 1 base, with 5 bases between them. Written as DNA, the CDR3 is TGTGCCAGTAGTATACGGGGGAACACCGGGGAGCTGTTTTTT. Translating gives CASSIRGNTGELFF. The full variable domain, completed using reference TRBV19 and TRBJ2-2, is DGGITQSPKYLFRKEGQNVTLSCEQNLNHDAMYWYRQDPGQGLRLIYYSQIVNDFQKGDIAEGYSVSREKKESFPLTVTSAQKNPTAFYLCASSIRGNTGELFFGEGSRLTVL.

This clone was found once. The chain uses TRBV11-3 and TRBJ1-2; unclear D gene. V was trimmed by 4 bases and J by 4 bases, leaving 10 bases between them. CDR3 length: 13 amino acids. Germline V gene lookup returns CDR1 SGHNT and CDR2 YENEEA. The CDR3 loop reads CASSSNFGYGYTF. DNA of the CDR3: TGTGCCAGCAGCTCGAACTTTGGCTATGGCTACACCTTC.

CDR3 loop: CASSQDDPSAVGTDTQYF. The DNA for the CDR3 is TGCGCCAGCAGCCAAGACGACCCCTCTGCGGTCGGCACAGATACGCAGTATTTT. The rearrangement uses TRBV4-3 and TRBJ2-3; no definite D call. CDR1 is LGHNA, CDR2 YSLEER, per germline. V was clipped by 0 bases and J by 1 base, with 17 bases between them. The CDR3 extends over 18 amino acids.

The V gene is TRBV5-6, the J gene TRBJ1-2; D is undetermined. CDR3 size: 13 residues. Germline V gene sequence: CDR1 SGHDT, CDR2 YYEEEE. The V end was cut by 5 bases, the J end by 1 base, with 9 bases between. This chain's CDR3 is CASREEHNYGYTF. The CDR3 DNA is TGTGCCAGCAGAGAGGAACATAACTATGGCTACACCTTC.